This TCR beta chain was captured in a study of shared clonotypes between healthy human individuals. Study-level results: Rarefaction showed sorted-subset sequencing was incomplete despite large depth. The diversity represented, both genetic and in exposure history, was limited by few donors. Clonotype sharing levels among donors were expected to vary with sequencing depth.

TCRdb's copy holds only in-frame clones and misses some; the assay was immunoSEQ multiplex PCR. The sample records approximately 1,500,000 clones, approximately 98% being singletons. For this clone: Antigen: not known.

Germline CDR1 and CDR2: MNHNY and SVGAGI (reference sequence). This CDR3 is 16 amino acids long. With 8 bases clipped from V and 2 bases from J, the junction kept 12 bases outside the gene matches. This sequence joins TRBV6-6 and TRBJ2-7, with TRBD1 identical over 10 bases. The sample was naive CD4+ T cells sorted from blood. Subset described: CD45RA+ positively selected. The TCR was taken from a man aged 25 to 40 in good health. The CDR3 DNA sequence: TGTGCCAGCTGGTCAGAACCGGGACAGGGGCCCTACGAGCAGTACTTC. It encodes CASWSEPGQGPYEQYF.